This T cell receptor (beta chain) was recorded in a study of blood T cell repertoires in COVID-19. As for the study in general: Researchers got acute and convalescent COVID-19 samples from the United States, Italy and Spain. T cells, B-cell-depleted T cells, or PBMCs supplied cDNA or gDNA.

Germline CDR1 reads SGHVS; CDR2 reads FNYEAQ. With V trimmed by 5 bases and J by 12 bases, 13 bases remained unmatched. This CDR3 is built from 15 residues. As processed by the authors: Reference gene primer amplification gave estimated nucleated cell counts. Only in-frame clones appear in the TCRdb table, and some are missing; sequencing was by immunoSEQ multiplex PCR. The D gene and trimming were derived from the DNA, and the V and J assignments and clone size from that table. The repertoire holds 470,000 or so clones, with around 89% as singletons. This TCR came from a woman in her twenties or thirties with acute or convalescent COVID-19. The sequenced material came from peripheral blood. The chain is built from TRBV7-6 and TRBJ2-3; 11 positions agree with TRBD2. The CDR3 DNA reads TGTGCCAGCAGCCCAACCGGGACTAGCGGCACATCTCAGTATTTT. This gives the protein CASSPTGTSGTSQYF. The full variable domain, rest sourced from reference TRBV7-6 and TRBJ2-3, is GAGVSQSPRYKVTKRGQDVALRCDPISGHVSLYWYRQALGQGPEFLTYFNYEAQQDKSGLPNDRFSAERPEGSISTLTIQRTEQRDSAMYRCASSPTGTSGTSQYFGPGTRLTVL.